What follows are 32 T cell receptor beta chains derived from one specimen sequenced in a study of T cell responses to AZD1222 COVID-19 vaccine. Only in-frame clones appear in the TCRdb table, and some are missing; sequencing was by immunoSEQ multiplex PCR. Of 110,000 to 150,000 clones listed, approximately 94% are singletons. Material: peripheral blood, obtained on day 0 of AZD1222 vaccination. These receptors were taken from an adult in good health.

The chain couples TRBV5-4 to TRBJ2-5; 11 nucleotides agree with TRBD2. The CDR3 has 15 residues. The ends lost 5 bases at V and 4 bases at J; junction bases unmatched: 7. The V gene's germline CDR1 is SGHNT and CDR2 YYREEE (reference sequence). CDR3 residues: CASSHSGGAGETQYF. CDR3 coding DNA: TGTGCCAGCAGTCATAGCGGGGGGGCCGGAGAGACCCAGTACTTC.

This chain links TRBV9 with TRBJ1-5; D uncertain. From germline, CDR1 is SGDLS and CDR2 YYNGEE. V gave up 3 bases and J gave up 3 bases, with 13 bases separating them. The CDR3 length is 15 residues. The CDR3 protein is CASSGRPDYNQPQHF. The CDR3 coding sequence is TGTGCCAGCAGCGGACGGCCGGACTACAATCAGCCCCAGCATTTT.

The rearrangement joins TRBV28 to TRBJ1-4; D remains ambiguous. V dropped 2 bases and J dropped 0 bases, with 19 bases sitting between them. CDR3 length equals 19 residues. CDR1 and CDR2 (germline): MDHEN, SYDVKM. CDR3 nucleotides: TGTGCCAGCAGTTTAAGCTATGTATCAGGACGGACAACTAATGAAAAACTGTTTTTT. Translated, it gives CASSLSYVSGRTTNEKLFF.

This sequence joins TRBV11-2 and TRBJ2-7; D unclear. CDR1 and CDR2 (germline): SGHAT, FQNNGV. The V end was cut by 1 base, the J end by 5 bases, with 15 bases between. The CDR3 spans 15 residues. The CDR3 nucleotides read TGTGCCAGCAGCTTAGGGGGATACTCGACGGACGAGCAGTACTTC. It specifies CASSLGGYSTDEQYF.

V gene TRBV19 combines with J gene TRBJ1-4; weak D call: TRBD1 (5 bases). Germline V CDR1 and CDR2: LNHDA, SQIVND (reference sequence). V was trimmed by 6 bases and J by 4 bases, leaving 15 bases between them. The CDR3 is 15 amino acids. CDR3 in DNA: TGTGCCAGTAGCCCCAGCGGGGGGGTTAATGAAAAACTGTTTTTT. Amino acid sequence: CASSPSGGVNEKLFF.

The chain joins TRBV6-5 to TRBJ1-3, with unresolved D. Germline CDR1 is MNHEY and CDR2 is SVGAGI. The CDR3 loop spans 14 amino acids. The V end was cut by 6 bases, the J end by 4 bases, with 13 bases between. The CDR3 DNA reads as TGTGCCAGCAGCTTCTTGGAAGGGGGAAACACCATATATTTT. Its protein product is CASSFLEGGNTIYF.

The chain links TRBV7-9 to TRBJ2-7; D is perhaps TRBD1 (6 bases). The CDR3 covers 15 residues. V was shortened by 8 bases and J by 0 bases, with 17 bases between the two germline ends. The germline V gene encodes CDR1 SEHNR and CDR2 FQNEAQ (reference sequence). CDR3 protein: CASGPQGLHSYEQYF. CDR3 nucleotide sequence: TGTGCCAGCGGCCCCCAGGGGCTTCACTCCTACGAGCAGTACTTC.

The V gene is TRBV6-5, the J gene TRBJ2-2; no clear D gene. The CDR3 is made up of 15 amino acids. V lost 10 bases, J lost 3 bases, and 18 bases lay in between. CDR1 and CDR2 from the germline V gene are MNHEY and SVGAGI. In DNA form, the CDR3 reads TGTGCCACCTTCTCAGTGCCCTATTACACCGGGGAGCTGTTTTTT. This translates into CATFSVPYYTGELFF.

This clone occurred a few times. The chain combines TRBV23-1 with TRBJ1-4; 7 bases line up with TRBD1. TRBV23-1 is reported as an ORF; its role is uncertain. The CDR3 covers 14 residues. J gave up 8 bases and V 6 bases, and 9 bases lay outside the gene matches. The CDR3 DNA sequence: TGCGCCAGCAGACGAGACAGGGTTTGGGAAAAACTGTTTTTT. Amino acid sequence: CASRRDRVWEKLFF.

The genes are TRBV28 and TRBJ1-4; D ambiguous. This CDR3 spans 12 amino acids. The germline gives CDR1 MDHEN, CDR2 SYDVKM. V lost 5 bases and J lost 13, with 14 bases in between. This CDR3 is CASSPTTLGLFF. The CDR3 DNA follows: TGTGCCAGCAGTCCGACTACATTAGGACTGTTTTTT.

The chain joins TRBV11-2 to TRBJ2-3, with D perhaps TRBD1 (6 bases). V dropped 5 bases and J dropped 3 bases, with 6 bases sitting between them. Germline loops: CDR1 SGHAT, CDR2 FQNNGV. The CDR3 is 12 amino acids. This CDR3 reads CASSQGTDTQYF. CDR3 bases: TGTGCCAGCAGCCAGGGGACAGATACGCAGTATTTT.

The chain employs TRBV5-1 and TRBJ1-1; the D gene is possibly TRBD1 (5 bases). The CDR3 is 14 amino acids. V lost 4 bases and J 3 bases, leaving 13 bases between the germline ends. In germline, CDR1 is SGHRS, CDR2 YFSETQ. CDR3: CASSRGEPYTEAFF. The CDR3, as DNA: TGCGCCAGCAGCCGAGGGGAGCCCTACACTGAAGCTTTCTTT.

This chain links TRBV14 with TRBJ2-7, with 12 bases lining up with TRBD2. Looked up from germline, CDR1 is SGHDN and CDR2 is FVKESK. V was clipped by 1 base and J by 2 bases; unmatched bases: 3. The CDR3 is 16 residues long. CDR3: CASSQAGLAGPYEQYF. DNA of the CDR3: TGTGCCAGCAGCCAAGCCGGACTAGCGGGGCCCTACGAGCAGTACTTC.

The chain employs TRBV6-2 or TRBV6-3 and TRBJ1-2; D is uncertain. V dropped 6 bases and J dropped 5 bases, with 13 bases sitting between them. From germline, CDR1 is MNHEY and CDR2 SVGEGT. The length of the CDR3 is 13 residues. CDR3 sequence reads: CASSLGDTYGYTF. The CDR3 DNA sequence: TGTGCCAGCAGCCTGGGAGACACGTATGGCTACACCTTC.

The V gene is TRBV27, the J gene TRBJ1-2; D perhaps matches TRBD1 (5 bases). The CDR3 is made up of 15 amino acids. Germline CDR1 MNHEY, CDR2 SMNVEV (reference sequence). V lost 3 bases, J lost 0 bases, and 11 bases lay in between. The CDR3 sequence: CASSFSDRANYGYTF. DNA for the CDR3: TGTGCCAGCAGTTTCTCCGACAGAGCTAACTATGGCTACACCTTC.

V is TRBV27 and J is TRBJ1-4; D gene uncertain. Germline values: CDR1 MNHEY, CDR2 SMNVEV (reference sequence). Trimming took 0 bases from V and 14 from J, leaving 13 bases between them. This CDR3 has 13 residues. CDR3 in DNA: TGTGCCAGCAGTTTATCCTTCGGGTTAGAGCTGTTTTTT. The encoded protein is CASSLSFGLELFF. The full variable domain, rest sourced from reference TRBV27 and TRBJ1-4, is EAQVTQNPRYLITVTGKKLTVTCSQNMNHEYMSWYRQDPGLGLRQIYYSMNVEVTDKGDVPEGYKVSRKEKRNFPLILESPSPNQTSLYFCASSLSFGLELFFGSGTQLSVL.

This rearrangement joins TRBV12-3 or TRBV12-4 to TRBJ2-3, with no clear D. The CDR3 has 13 amino acids. V shed 3 bases and J shed 2 bases, with 6 bases lying between them. The CDR3 spells CASSLDSTDTQYF. DNA of the CDR3: TGTGCCAGCAGTTTGGATTCCACAGATACGCAGTATTTT.

This clone was observed a single time. V usage is TRBV10-3 and J usage is TRBJ1-2; D is undetermined. The CDR3 runs to 12 residues. Trimming cost V 4 bases and J 6 bases, with 9 bases left between them. The germline gives CDR1 ENHRY, CDR2 SYGVKD. The CDR3 DNA follows: TGTGCCATCAGTGGGGGAGAAGATGGCTACACCTTC. It codes for CAISGGEDGYTF.

CDR3 nucleotide sequence: TGCGCCAGCAGCTTGGCCCAGCTGGTTGGCTCCTACAATGAGCAGTTCTTC. Translation gives CASSLAQLVGSYNEQFF. The chain couples TRBV5-1 to TRBJ2-1, with D unclear. Germline CDR1 reads SGHRS; CDR2 reads YFSETQ. The CDR3 extends over 17 amino acids. V shed 0 bases and J shed 0 bases, with 13 bases lying between them.

In nucleotides, the CDR3 is TGCGCCAGCAGCCAAGCCCCCCCCATGGAGGGTAGCAATCAGCCCCAGCATTTT. Translated, it gives CASSQAPPMEGSNQPQHF. The chain has TRBV4-1 and TRBJ1-5; D is uncertain. This CDR3 contains 18 residues. Germline V gives CDR1 MGHRA, CDR2 YSYEKL. V lost 1 base to trimming and J lost 0 bases, with 16 bases between them.

The chain couples TRBV4-1 to TRBJ2-1, with 13 bases aligning to TRBD2. Germline lookup yields CDR1 MGHRA and CDR2 YSYEKL. CDR3 length equals 17 residues. The ends lost 1 base at V and 7 bases at J; junction bases unmatched: 7. CDR3 protein: CASSQGTLAGGYNEQFF. In DNA form, the CDR3 reads TGCGCCAGCAGCCAAGGGACACTAGCGGGGGGGTATAATGAGCAGTTCTTC.

The gene calls are TRBV2 and TRBJ1-1; a possible D gene is TRBD1 (6 bases). V gave up 2 bases and J gave up 5 bases, with 9 bases separating them. Per germline, CDR1 SNHLY and CDR2 FYNNEI. The CDR3 length is 13 residues. DNA of the CDR3: TGTGCCAGCAGTGAAAGGGGGACGACTGAAGCTTTCTTT. It translates to CASSERGTTEAFF.

The chain is built from TRBV4-1 and TRBJ2-3; 7 bases align to TRBD2. Germline loops: CDR1 MGHRA, CDR2 YSYEKL. After removal of 1 base from V and 3 bases from J, the junction contained 4 bases not matched to a gene. CDR3 size: 15 residues. The CDR3 coding sequence is TGCGCCAGCAGCCAAGTAACGGGGGGAACAGATACGCAGTATTTT. It specifies CASSQVTGGTDTQYF.

The rearrangement links TRBV7-9 to TRBJ1-5; D is uncertain. Looked up from germline, CDR1 is SEHNR and CDR2 is FQNEAQ (reference sequence). V dropped 2 bases and J dropped 3 bases, with 8 bases sitting between them. This CDR3 region has 14 residues. The DNA of the CDR3 is TGTGCCAGCAGCTTATCCGCAGACAATCAGCCCCAGCATTTT. It is translated as CASSLSADNQPQHF.

The count of this clone is one. This chain connects TRBV18 to TRBJ1-1, with D possibly TRBD1 on 5 matching bases. The CDR3 runs 15 residues. V lost 0 bases and J 5 bases, leaving 13 bases between the germline ends. Germline V gene data show CDR1 as KGHSH and CDR2 as LQKENI. Here the CDR3 DNA reads TGTGCCAGCTCACCACCGCCGGGGCGCGTGACTGAAGCTTTCTTT. This encodes CASSPPPGRVTEAFF.

This chain connects TRBV19 to TRBJ1-4; tentative D call: TRBD1 (6 bases). The length of the CDR3 is 14 residues. The germline gives CDR1 LNHDA, CDR2 SQIVND (reference sequence). Trimming took off 8 bases at V and 0 bases at J, with 10 bases between the two ends. The CDR3 protein is CASATGATNEKLFF. CDR3 nucleotides: TGTGCCAGTGCGACAGGAGCAACTAATGAAAAACTGTTTTTT. Filled out from reference TRBV19 and TRBJ1-4, the complete variable domain reads DGGITQSPKYLFRKEGQNVTLSCEQNLNHDAMYWYRQDPGQGLRLIYYSQIVNDFQKGDIAEGYSVSREKKESFPLTVTSAQKNPTAFYLCASATGATNEKLFFGSGTQLSVL.

The chain is built from TRBV29-1 and TRBJ2-7; 8 positions agree with TRBD1. The CDR3 is made up of 13 amino acids. The germline CDR1 and CDR2 sequences are SQVTM and ANQGSEA. Trimming took 4 bases from V and 5 from J; bases not matched to a gene: 7. CDR3 loop: CSVGRQGHNEQYF. CDR3 sequence (DNA): TGCAGCGTTGGGCGACAGGGGCACAACGAGCAGTACTTC.

The chain uses TRBV3-1 (or the pseudogene TRBV3-2) and TRBJ2-7; D not resolved. Trimming cost V 4 bases and J 5 bases, with 21 bases left between them. The CDR3 consists of 16 residues. CDR1 and CDR2 (germline): LGHDT, YNNKEL (reference sequence). Here the CDR3 DNA reads TGTGCCAGCAGCCGAAACTGTCCCATTGTGTTAGACGAGCAGTACTTC. It is translated as CASSRNCPIVLDEQYF.

The V gene is TRBV3-1 (or the pseudogene TRBV3-2), the J gene TRBJ1-3; D is unclear. V lost 2 bases, J lost 3 bases, and 8 bases lay in between. CDR3 length equals 14 residues. Germline V lookup: CDR1 LGHDT, CDR2 YNNKEL (reference sequence). CDR3 coding DNA: TGTGCCAGCAGCCAAAACGGATATGGAAACACCATATATTTT. Residues: CASSQNGYGNTIYF.

V usage is TRBV18 and J usage is TRBJ2-3; 8 nucleotides agree with TRBD1. CDR3 length: 15 amino acids. The V gene end was trimmed by 2 bases and the J gene end by 4 bases; junction bases not matched to a gene: 5. Germline V gene data show CDR1 as KGHSH and CDR2 as LQKENI. Here the CDR3 reads CASSPSQGASDTQYF. The CDR3 bases are TGTGCCAGCTCACCATCGCAGGGGGCATCAGATACGCAGTATTTT.

This clone showed up just a few times. The chain employs TRBV19 and TRBJ1-2; D might be TRBD1 (6 bases). Germline CDR1 reads LNHDA; CDR2 reads SQIVND (reference sequence). This CDR3 comprises 16 residues. Between the trimmed V and J ends, which lost 4 bases and 4 bases, there was a span of 19 bases. The CDR3 reads CASSTETGTVGYGYTF. In nucleotides, the CDR3 is TGTGCCAGTAGTACCGAAACAGGGACGGTTGGCTATGGCTACACCTTC.

V usage is TRBV27 and J usage is TRBJ1-5, with D perhaps TRBD1 (5 bases). Trimming cost V 4 bases and J 4 bases, with 5 bases left between them. Germline V gene data show CDR1 as MNHEY and CDR2 as SMNVEV (reference sequence). The CDR3 extends over 12 amino acids. The CDR3 DNA is TGTGCCAGCAGTTCAGGGAATCAGCCCCAGCATTTT. The encoded protein is CASSSGNQPQHF.